Sequencing of this T cell receptor beta chain was carried out in a study of human versus mouse CDR3 diversity and MHC coevolution. Libraries were prepared by immunoSEQ multiplex PCR; TCRdb keeps only in-frame clonotypes and omits some of them. The sample carries some 60,000 clones, around 94% recorded once. Sequencing was performed on naive CD4+ T cells from blood. The sample's subset: CD45RO-negative CD62L-positive naive CD4 T cells. The sequence derives from a person aged 55 to 70 in good health.

DNA of the CDR3: TGTGCCAGCAGTGACCGTGGGGGGGACGGCTACACCTTC. Amino acids: CASSDRGGDGYTF. This chain connects TRBV6-5 to TRBJ1-2, with D maybe TRBD1 (5 bases). Trimming removed 5 bases from V and 8 bases from J, with 15 bases in between. Germline CDR1 is MNHEY and CDR2 is SVGAGI. The CDR3 sequence is 13 residues long.